These 21 T cell receptor beta chains share one sample of origin, sequenced in a study of cytomegalovirus exposure and HLA in healthy donors (dated by TCRdb to the late 2010s). The library relied on the immunoSEQ multiplex PCR assay. A mixture of 60 forward primers for TCR Vbeta segments and 13 reverse primers for TCR Jbeta segments was used in the multiplex PCR. Held by TCRdb, this immuneACCESS table contains in-frame sequences only and omits some clones. Under half of the omission traces to an unresolved V gene where checked; the cause of the rest is unknown. A total of 300,000 or so clones appear in this sample, roughly 81% of them only once. Together, the top ten hold roughly 2% of the sample. The sample taken for sequencing was PBMCs. These receptors originate from a woman in her forties in good health and CMV-seropositive.

This chain joins TRBV4-2 and TRBJ2-2, with a tentative D call TRBD2 (6 bases). Germline V gene sequence: CDR1 LGHNA, CDR2 YNFKEQ. This CDR3 region has 16 residues. V was cut by 4 bases and J by 6 bases, with 18 bases left in between. CDR3 nucleotide sequence: TGTGCCAGCAGCCTTGGGGGGACTGGGGGTCCCGGGGAGCTGTTTTTT. Translation gives CASSLGGTGGPGELFF.

The chain joins TRBV7-2 to TRBJ2-7; 10 bases are shared with TRBD1. Looked up from germline, CDR1 is SGHTA and CDR2 is FQGNSA. Trimming removed 4 bases from V and 7 bases from J; junction bases left unmatched: 7. This CDR3 has 14 amino acids. The CDR3, as DNA: TGTGCCAGCAGCTCGTCCCGGGACAGGGGTGAGCAGTACTTC. This gives the protein CASSSSRDRGEQYF.

V gene TRBV7-8 combines with J gene TRBJ2-7; D is undetermined. The V gene's germline CDR1 is SGHVS and CDR2 FQNEAQ. This CDR3 region has 16 residues. Trimming pared 7 bases from V and 0 bases from J, leaving 19 bases between. CDR3 loop: CASIPTGGGNSYEQYF. As DNA, the CDR3 is TGTGCCAGCATCCCTACTGGCGGCGGAAACTCCTACGAGCAGTACTTC.

In its sample, this clone was seen a few times. The CDR3 sequence is CASSSWGTSGGEQYF. The CDR3, as DNA: TGTGCCAGCAGTTCGTGGGGGACTAGCGGGGGCGAGCAGTACTTC. The chain joins TRBV28 to TRBJ2-7; TRBD2 matches 14 bases. Germline-derived CDR1 and CDR2 are MDHEN and SYDVKM. CDR3 length equals 15 residues. The V segment lost 4 bases and the J segment 6 bases; nucleotides outside the gene matches: 5. Full variable domain (missing parts from reference TRBV28 and TRBJ2-7): DVKVTQSSRYLVKRTGEKVFLECVQDMDHENMFWYRQDPGLGLRLIYFSYDVKMKEKGDIPEGYSVSREKKERFSLILESASTNQTSMYLCASSSWGTSGGEQYFGPGTRLTVT.

The gene calls are TRBV25-1 and TRBJ2-3; D possibly corresponds to TRBD2 (6 bases). Per germline, CDR1 MGHDK and CDR2 SYGVNS. Trimming removed 4 bases from V and 3 bases from J, with 11 bases in between. The CDR3 runs 14 residues. CDR3 sequence reads: CASSAPGRTDTQYF. The CDR3 nucleotides are TGTGCCAGCAGTGCCCCCGGGAGAACAGATACGCAGTATTTT.

The CDR3 DNA is TGCGCCAGCAGCTTGGACAGGGGATCTGAAGCTTTCTTT. As protein: CASSLDRGSEAFF. V is TRBV5-1 and J is TRBJ1-1; TRBD1 matches at 7 bases. The CDR3 has 13 residues. CDR1 and CDR2 from the germline V gene are SGHRS and YFSETQ. Trimming took 0 bases from V and 6 from J; bases not matched to a gene: 2.

This clone was counted once. The chain uses TRBV7-2 and TRBJ1-4; TRBD1 agrees at 10 bases. J gave up 6 bases and V 5 bases, and 9 bases lay outside the gene matches. The CDR3 runs 16 residues. Per germline, CDR1 SGHTA and CDR2 FQGNSA. This chain's CDR3 is CASSREPGQGYEKLFF. The DNA for the CDR3 is TGTGCCAGCAGCCGTGAACCGGGACAGGGGTATGAAAAACTGTTTTTT.

This chain links TRBV4-3 with TRBJ1-2; 9 positions agree with TRBD1. Germline CDR1 LGHNA, CDR2 YSLEER. The CDR3 runs to 17 residues. V lost 0 bases to trimming and J lost 4 bases; unmatched junction nucleotides: 9. CDR3 sequence: CASSQDFGTGKAYGYTF. The DNA for the CDR3 is TGCGCCAGCAGCCAAGATTTTGGGACAGGGAAGGCCTATGGCTACACCTTC.

The chain is built from TRBV25-1 and TRBJ2-7; TRBD1 matches 8 bases. The CDR3 sequence is 15 residues long. J gave up 5 bases and V 7 bases, and 13 bases lay outside the gene matches. CDR1 is MGHDK, CDR2 SYGVNS, per germline. CDR3 residues: CASKADRTGLDEQYF. CDR3 sequence (DNA): TGTGCCAGCAAAGCAGATAGGACAGGGCTCGACGAGCAGTACTTC.

The table lists this clone with a count of one. The chain couples TRBV29-1 to TRBJ1-2, with D possibly TRBD1 on 5 matching bases. The ends were cut back, 1 base at V and 2 bases at J, with 14 bases in the middle. The CDR3 length is 15 residues. CDR1 and CDR2 (germline): SQVTM, ANQGSEA. The CDR3 DNA follows: TGCAGCGTTGAAGTCCCCCCTTCAGGGAACTATGGCTACACCTTC. Translating gives CSVEVPPSGNYGYTF.

This chain joins TRBV18 and TRBJ2-1; tentative D call: TRBD1 (6 bases). Trimming cost V 0 bases and J 0 bases, with 9 bases left between them. In germline, CDR1 is KGHSH, CDR2 LQKENI. The CDR3 is made up of 16 amino acids. CDR3 sequence reads: CASSPPRDISYNEQFF. The CDR3 nucleotides read TGTGCCAGCTCACCACCCCGGGACATCTCCTACAATGAGCAGTTCTTC.

The chain couples TRBV11-1 to TRBJ2-7; TRBD1 might be the D (5 bases). The CDR3 loop spans 13 amino acids. Germline lookup yields CDR1 SGHAT and CDR2 FQDESV (reference sequence). V was clipped by 5 bases and J by 2 bases, with 10 bases between them. Here the CDR3 DNA reads TGTGCCAGCAGCCCATCGGACACCTACGAGCAGTACTTC. It specifies CASSPSDTYEQYF.

This chain links TRBV30 with TRBJ2-7, with TRBD2 matching over 10 bases. Trimming at V came to 3 bases and at J to 6 bases, leaving 5 bases not matched to a gene. Germline CDR1 and CDR2: GTSNPN and SVGIG (reference sequence). The CDR3 extends over 13 amino acids. The CDR3 coding sequence is TGTGCCTGGAGGCTAGCGGGAGCGGGCGAGCAGTACTTC. Translated: CAWRLAGAGEQYF.

This chain joins TRBV10-3 and TRBJ2-2, with 12 nucleotides matching TRBD2. This CDR3 is built from 15 residues. Trimming removed 6 bases from V and 5 bases from J; junction bases left unmatched: 4. CDR1 is ENHRY, CDR2 SYGVKD, per germline. CDR3 amino acids: CAISLAGGGTGELFF. The CDR3 coding sequence is TGTGCCATCAGCCTAGCGGGAGGGGGAACCGGGGAGCTGTTTTTT.

In this sample, this clone turned up once. V is TRBV6-5 and J is TRBJ2-2; 8 nucleotides align to TRBD2. Germline V gene data show CDR1 as MNHEY and CDR2 as SVGAGI. This CDR3 has 16 amino acids. Losses at the gene ends were 0 bases for V and 6 bases for J; bases not matched to a gene: 6. The CDR3 region has the DNA TGTGCCAGCAGTTACTCAACTAGCGGTCTTGCCGGGGAGCTGTTTTTT. It translates to CASSYSTSGLAGELFF.

V and J are TRBV19 and TRBJ2-3; tentative D call: TRBD1 (6 bases). CDR3 length equals 15 residues. Per germline, CDR1 LNHDA and CDR2 SQIVND (reference sequence). The V end lost 6 bases, the J end lost 0 bases, and 13 bases lay between the germline ends. DNA for the CDR3: TGTGCCAGTAGGGACAGTCCGACTAGCACAGATACGCAGTATTTT. Translated: CASRDSPTSTDTQYF.

The CDR3 here is CASSPGQINYGYTF. The CDR3 DNA reads as TGCGCCAGCAGCCCTGGACAGATCAACTATGGCTACACCTTC. The chain has TRBV5-1 and TRBJ1-2, with D possibly being TRBD1 (6 bases). Germline-derived CDR1 and CDR2 are SGHRS and YFSETQ. V lost 4 bases to trimming and J lost 2 bases, with 12 bases between them. This CDR3 region has 14 residues.

The CDR3 coding sequence is TGTGCCAGTAGCCGGGGGGAATACTATCATACCTTC. Translating it yields CASSRGEYYHTF. This chain links TRBV19 with TRBJ1-2; weak D call: TRBD1 (5 bases). The CDR3 extends over 12 amino acids. CDR1 is LNHDA, CDR2 SQIVND, per germline (reference sequence). Trimming pared 6 bases from V and 14 bases from J, leaving 19 bases between.

In its sample, this clone was seen once. The rearrangement joins TRBV7-9 to TRBJ2-7; maybe TRBD1 (5 bases). Per germline, CDR1 SEHNR and CDR2 FQNEAQ (reference sequence). Deletions cut 3 bases from V and 4 bases from J, with 7 bases between. This CDR3 region has 12 residues. CDR3 coding DNA: TGTGCCAGCAGCTTTCAGGGATACGAGCAGTACTTC. Translated, it gives CASSFQGYEQYF.

The chain joins TRBV7-2 to TRBJ2-3, with D perhaps matching TRBD1 (5 bases). V was clipped by 6 bases and J by 6 bases, with 10 bases between them. The CDR3 runs 12 residues. Germline V gene data show CDR1 as SGHTA and CDR2 as FQGNSA. This chain's CDR3 is CASRGVRDTQYF. The CDR3 DNA is TGTGCCAGCAGAGGGGTTCGCGATACGCAGTATTTT.

The chain combines TRBV29-1 with TRBJ2-5, with TRBD1 as a possible D gene (5 bases). V was shortened by 1 base and J by 1 base, with 10 bases between the two germline ends. Germline assignment: CDR1 SQVTM and CDR2 ANQGSEA. The CDR3 is 14 residues long. The CDR3 is CSVEGRATQETQYF. The DNA for the CDR3 is TGCAGCGTTGAAGGCAGGGCGACCCAAGAGACCCAGTACTTC.